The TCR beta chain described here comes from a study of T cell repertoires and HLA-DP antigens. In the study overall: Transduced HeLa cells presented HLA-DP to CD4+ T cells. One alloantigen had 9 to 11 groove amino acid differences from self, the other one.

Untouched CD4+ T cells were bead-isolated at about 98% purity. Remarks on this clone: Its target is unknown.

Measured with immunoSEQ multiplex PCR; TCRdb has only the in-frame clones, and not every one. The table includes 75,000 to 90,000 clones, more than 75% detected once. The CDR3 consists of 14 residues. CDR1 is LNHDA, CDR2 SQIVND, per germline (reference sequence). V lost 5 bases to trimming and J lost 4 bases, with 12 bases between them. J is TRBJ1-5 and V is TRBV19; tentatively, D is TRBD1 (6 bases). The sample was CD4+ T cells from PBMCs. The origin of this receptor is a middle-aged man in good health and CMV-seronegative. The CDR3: CASSVQGRNQPQHF. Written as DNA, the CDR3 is TGTGCCAGTAGTGTCCAGGGGCGGAATCAGCCCCAGCATTTT.